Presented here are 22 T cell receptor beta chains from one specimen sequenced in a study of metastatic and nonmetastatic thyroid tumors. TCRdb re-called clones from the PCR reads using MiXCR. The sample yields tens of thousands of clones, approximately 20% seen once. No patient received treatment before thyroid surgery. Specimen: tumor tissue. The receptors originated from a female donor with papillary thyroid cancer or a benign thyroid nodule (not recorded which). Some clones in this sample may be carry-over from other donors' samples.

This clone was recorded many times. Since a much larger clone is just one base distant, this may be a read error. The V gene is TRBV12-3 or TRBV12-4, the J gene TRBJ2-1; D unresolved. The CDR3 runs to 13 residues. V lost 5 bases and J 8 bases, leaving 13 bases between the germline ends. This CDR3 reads CASSGLSGDEQFF. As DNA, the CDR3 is TGTGCCAGCAGTGGCTTGAGTGGGGATGAGCAGTTCTTC.

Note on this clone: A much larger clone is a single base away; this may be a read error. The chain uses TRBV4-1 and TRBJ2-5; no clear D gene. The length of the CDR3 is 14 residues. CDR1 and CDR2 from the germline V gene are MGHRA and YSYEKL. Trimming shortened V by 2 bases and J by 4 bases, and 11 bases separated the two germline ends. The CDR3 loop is CASSQRARSETQYF. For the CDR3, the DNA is TGCGCCAGCAGCCAAAGGGCGCGGTCAGAGACCCAGTACTTC.

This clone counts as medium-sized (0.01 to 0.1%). The CDR3 region has the DNA TGTGCCAGCTTACCCACCGGGACAGCGAGCACCGGGGAGCTGTTTTTT. Amino acids: CASLPTGTASTGELFF. The V call is TRBV18, the J call TRBJ2-2; TRBD1 matches 7 bases. Per the germline V gene, CDR1 is KGHSH and CDR2 is LQKENI. J gave up 4 bases and V 7 bases, and 12 bases lay outside the gene matches. This CDR3 contains 16 residues.

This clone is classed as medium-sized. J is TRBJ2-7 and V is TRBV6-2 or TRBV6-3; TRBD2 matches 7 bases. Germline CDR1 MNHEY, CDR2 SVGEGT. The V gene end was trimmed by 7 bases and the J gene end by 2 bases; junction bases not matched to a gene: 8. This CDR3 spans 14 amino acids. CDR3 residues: CASKGAGRAYEQYF. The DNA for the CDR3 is TGTGCCAGCAAAGGAGCGGGGCGAGCCTACGAGCAGTACTTC.

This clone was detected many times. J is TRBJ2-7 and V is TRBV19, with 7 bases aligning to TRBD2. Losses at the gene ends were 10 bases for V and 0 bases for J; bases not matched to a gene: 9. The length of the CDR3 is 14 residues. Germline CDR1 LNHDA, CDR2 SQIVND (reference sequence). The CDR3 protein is CATGTGGNSYEQYF. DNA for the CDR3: TGTGCCACGGGCACGGGAGGAAACTCCTACGAGCAGTACTTC.

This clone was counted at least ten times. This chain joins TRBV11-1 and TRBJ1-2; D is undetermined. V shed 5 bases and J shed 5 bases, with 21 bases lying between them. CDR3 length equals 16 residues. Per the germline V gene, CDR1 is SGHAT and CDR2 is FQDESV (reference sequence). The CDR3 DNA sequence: TGTGCCAGCAGCCTAGTAGGTGGGAGAGGAATTTATGGCTACACCTTC. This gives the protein CASSLVGGRGIYGYTF.

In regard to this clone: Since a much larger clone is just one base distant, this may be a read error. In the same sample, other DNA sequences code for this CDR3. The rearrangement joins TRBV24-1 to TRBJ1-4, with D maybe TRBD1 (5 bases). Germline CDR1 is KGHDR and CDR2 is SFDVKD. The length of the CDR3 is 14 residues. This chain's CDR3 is CATSRDEGNEKLFF. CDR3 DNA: TGTGCCACCAGCCGGGATGAGGGGAATGAGAAACTGTTTTTT.

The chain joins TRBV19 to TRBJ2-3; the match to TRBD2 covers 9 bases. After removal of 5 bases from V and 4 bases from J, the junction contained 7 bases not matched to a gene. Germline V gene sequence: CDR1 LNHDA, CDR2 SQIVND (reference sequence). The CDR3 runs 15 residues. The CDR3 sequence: CASSLAGGYADTQYF. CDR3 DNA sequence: TGTGCCAGTAGTCTGGCGGGGGGGTACGCAGATACGCAGTATTTT. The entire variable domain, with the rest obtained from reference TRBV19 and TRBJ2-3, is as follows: DGGITQSPKYLFRKEGQNVTLSCEQNLNHDAMYWYRQDPGQGLRLIYYSQIVNDFQKGDIAEGYSVSREKKESFPLTVTSAQKNPTAFYLCASSLAGGYADTQYFGPGTRLTVL.

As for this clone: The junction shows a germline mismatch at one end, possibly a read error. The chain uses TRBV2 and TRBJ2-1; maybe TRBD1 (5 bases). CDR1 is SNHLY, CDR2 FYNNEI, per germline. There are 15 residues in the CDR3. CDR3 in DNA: TGTACCAGCAGAGCCCCGGGCAGGGATTACAATGAGCAGTTCTTC. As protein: CTSRAPGRDYNEQFF.

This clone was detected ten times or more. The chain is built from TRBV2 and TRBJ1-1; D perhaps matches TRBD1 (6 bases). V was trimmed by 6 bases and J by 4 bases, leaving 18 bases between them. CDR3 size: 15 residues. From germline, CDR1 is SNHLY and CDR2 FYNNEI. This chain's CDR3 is CASRVDRSTATEAFF. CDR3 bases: TGTGCCAGCAGGGTCGACAGGTCAACGGCCACTGAAGCTTTCTTT.

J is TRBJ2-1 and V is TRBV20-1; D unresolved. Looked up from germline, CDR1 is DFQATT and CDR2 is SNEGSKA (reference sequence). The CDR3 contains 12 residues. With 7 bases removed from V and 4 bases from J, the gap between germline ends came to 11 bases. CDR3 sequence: CSGRPGYNEQFF. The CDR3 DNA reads TGCAGTGGCAGACCAGGTTACAATGAGCAGTTCTTC.

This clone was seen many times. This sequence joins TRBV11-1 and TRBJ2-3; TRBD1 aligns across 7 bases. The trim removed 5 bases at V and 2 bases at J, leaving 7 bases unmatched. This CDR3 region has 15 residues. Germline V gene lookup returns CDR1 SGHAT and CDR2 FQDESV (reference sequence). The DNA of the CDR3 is TGTGCCAGCAGCCAGGGACAGACCGACACAGATACGCAGTATTTT. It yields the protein CASSQGQTDTDTQYF.

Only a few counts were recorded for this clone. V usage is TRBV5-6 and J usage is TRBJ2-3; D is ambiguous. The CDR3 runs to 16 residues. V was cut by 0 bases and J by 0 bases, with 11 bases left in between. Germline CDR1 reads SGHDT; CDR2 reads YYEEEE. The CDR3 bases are TGTGCCAGCAGCTTGGGGGGTATCGGGAGCACAGATACGCAGTATTTT. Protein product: CASSLGGIGSTDTQYF.

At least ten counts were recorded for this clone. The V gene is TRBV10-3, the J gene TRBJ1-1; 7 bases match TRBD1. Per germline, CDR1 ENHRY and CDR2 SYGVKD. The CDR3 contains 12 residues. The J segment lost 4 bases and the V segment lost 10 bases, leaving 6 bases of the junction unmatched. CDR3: CATATGATEAFF. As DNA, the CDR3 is TGTGCCACCGCAACAGGGGCCACTGAAGCTTTCTTT.

The CDR3 nucleotides are TGTGCCAGCAGCCGACCAGGCGGAGGGTCGAATGAAAAACTGTTTTTT. It codes for CASSRPGGGSNEKLFF. The V gene is TRBV14, the J gene TRBJ1-4, with D hard to call. The CDR3 is 16 residues long. The V end was cut by 4 bases, the J end by 5 bases, with 17 bases between. Germline V lookup: CDR1 SGHDN, CDR2 FVKESK. Drawing the rest from reference TRBV14 and TRBJ1-4, the complete variable domain is EAGVTQFPSHSVIEKGQTVTLRCDPISGHDNLYWYRRVMGKEIKFLLHFVKESKQDESGMPNNRFLAERTGGTYSTLKVQPAELEDSGVYFCASSRPGGGSNEKLFFGSGTQLSVL.

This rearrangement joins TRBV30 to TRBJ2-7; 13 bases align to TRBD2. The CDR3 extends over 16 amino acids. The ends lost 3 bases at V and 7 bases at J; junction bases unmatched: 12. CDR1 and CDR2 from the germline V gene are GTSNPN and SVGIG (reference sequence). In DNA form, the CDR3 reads TGTGCCTGGAGCGAGGGGGGACTAGCGGGATTTTGGGAGCAGTACTTC. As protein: CAWSEGGLAGFWEQYF. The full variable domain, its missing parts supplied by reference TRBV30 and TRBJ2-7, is SQTIHQWPATLVQPVGSPLSLECTVEGTSNPNLYWYRQAAGRGLQLLFYSVGIGQISSEVPQNLSASRPQDRQFILSSKKLLLSDSGFYLCAWSEGGLAGFWEQYFGPGTRLTVT.

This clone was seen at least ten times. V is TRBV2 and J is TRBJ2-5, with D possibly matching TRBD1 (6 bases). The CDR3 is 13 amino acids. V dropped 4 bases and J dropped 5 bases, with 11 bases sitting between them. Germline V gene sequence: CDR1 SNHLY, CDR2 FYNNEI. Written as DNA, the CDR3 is TGTGCCAGCAGTGCACAGAGGGGGGAGACCCAGTACTTC. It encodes CASSAQRGETQYF.

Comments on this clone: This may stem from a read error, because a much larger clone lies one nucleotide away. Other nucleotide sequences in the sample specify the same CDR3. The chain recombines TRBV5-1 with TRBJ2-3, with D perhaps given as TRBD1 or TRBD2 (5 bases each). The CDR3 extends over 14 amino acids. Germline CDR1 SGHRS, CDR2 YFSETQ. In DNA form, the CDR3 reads TGCGCCAGCAGGGACGTTCGGGGCACGGATACGCAGTATTTT. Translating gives CASRDVRGTDTQYF. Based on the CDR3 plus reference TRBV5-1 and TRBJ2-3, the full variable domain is KAGVTQTPRYLIKTRGQQVTLSCSPISGHRSVSWYQQTPGQGLQFLFEYFSETQRNKGNFPGRFSGRQFSNSRSEMNVSTLELGDSALYLCASRDVRGTDTQYFGPGTRLTVL.

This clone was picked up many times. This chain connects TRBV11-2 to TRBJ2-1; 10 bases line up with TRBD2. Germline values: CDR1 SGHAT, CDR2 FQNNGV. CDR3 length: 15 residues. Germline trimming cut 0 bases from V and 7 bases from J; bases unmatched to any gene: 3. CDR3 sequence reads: CASSLDLAGANEQFF. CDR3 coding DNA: TGTGCCAGCAGCTTAGACCTAGCGGGAGCGAATGAGCAGTTCTTC.

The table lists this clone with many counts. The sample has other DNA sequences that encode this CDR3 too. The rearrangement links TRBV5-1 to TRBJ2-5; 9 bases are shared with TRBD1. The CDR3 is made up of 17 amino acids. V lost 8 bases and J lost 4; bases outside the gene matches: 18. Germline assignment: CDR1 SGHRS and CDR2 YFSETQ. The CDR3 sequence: CASRTGEVTSMRETQYF. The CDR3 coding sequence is TGCGCCAGTAGGACAGGGGAAGTTACATCGATGAGAGAGACCCAGTACTTC.

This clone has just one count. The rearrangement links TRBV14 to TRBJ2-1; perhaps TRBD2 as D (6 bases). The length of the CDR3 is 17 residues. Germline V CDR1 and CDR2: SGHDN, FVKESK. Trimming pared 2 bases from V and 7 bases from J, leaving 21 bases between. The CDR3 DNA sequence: TGTGCCAGCAGCCAACGGGCGGGGCGAGGGCCAAAGAATGAGCAGTTCTTC. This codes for CASSQRAGRGPKNEQFF.

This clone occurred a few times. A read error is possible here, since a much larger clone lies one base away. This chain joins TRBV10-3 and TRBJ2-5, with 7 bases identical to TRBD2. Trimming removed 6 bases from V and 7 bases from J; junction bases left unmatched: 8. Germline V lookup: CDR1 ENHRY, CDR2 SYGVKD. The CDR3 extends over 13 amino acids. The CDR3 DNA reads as TGTGCCATCAGGAGAGGGAGGGATCCGACCCAGTACTTC. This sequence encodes CAIRRGRDPTQYF.